Sequencing of this T cell receptor (beta chain) was carried out in a study of follicular helper T cells after annual influenza vaccination. General study results and limits: Recurrent ICOS+CD38+ cTfh clonotypes included tetramer and AIM influenza-specific ones.

This CDR3 is built from 15 residues. The V and J ends lost 6 bases and 1 base, in that order; junction bases with no gene match: 9. Germline V CDR1 and CDR2: LNHNV, YYDKDF (reference sequence). About this clone: The antigen remains unidentified.

Time point given: 2014-2015 season, 7 days after vaccination. Donors with HIV/AIDS, active malignancy, immunomodulators or active illness were excluded. The data were produced by immunoSEQ multiplex PCR, yet TCRdb's version contains in-frame clones alone and is incomplete. Of roughly 15,000 clones listed, approximately 88% are singletons. V gene TRBV15 combines with J gene TRBJ2-7, with 7 bases matching TRBD1. The sample here was CXCR5+ CD38- circulating T follicular helper cells from blood, taken 7 days after influenza vaccination. Sample subset: circulating Tfh, non-naive CD4+CXCR5+PD-1+ (ICOS+CD38+ or ICOS-CD38-). The clonotype was recovered from an adult who received the influenza vaccine. CDR3 region: CATRKNRGSSYEQYF. CDR3 nucleotides: TGTGCCACCAGAAAAAACAGGGGATCGTCCTACGAGCAGTACTTC.